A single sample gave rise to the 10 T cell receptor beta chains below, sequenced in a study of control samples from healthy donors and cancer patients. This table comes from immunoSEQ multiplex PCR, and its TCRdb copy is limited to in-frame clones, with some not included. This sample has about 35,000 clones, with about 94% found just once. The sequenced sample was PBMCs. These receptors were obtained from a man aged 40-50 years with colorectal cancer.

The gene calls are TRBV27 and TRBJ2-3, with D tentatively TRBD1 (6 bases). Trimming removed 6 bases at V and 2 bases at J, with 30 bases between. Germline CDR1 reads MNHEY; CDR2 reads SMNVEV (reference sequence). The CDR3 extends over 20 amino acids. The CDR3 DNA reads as TGTGCCAGCAGCGGACGGTGGGCGACAGGCAATATACCCAACACAGATACGCAGTATTTT. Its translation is CASSGRWATGNIPNTDTQYF.

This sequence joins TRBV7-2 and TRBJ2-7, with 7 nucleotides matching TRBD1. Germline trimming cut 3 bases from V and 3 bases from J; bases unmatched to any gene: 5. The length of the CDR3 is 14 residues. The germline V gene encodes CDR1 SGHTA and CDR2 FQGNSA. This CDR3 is CASSFDRDSYEQYF. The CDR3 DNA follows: TGTGCCAGCAGCTTCGACCGGGACAGCTACGAGCAGTACTTC.

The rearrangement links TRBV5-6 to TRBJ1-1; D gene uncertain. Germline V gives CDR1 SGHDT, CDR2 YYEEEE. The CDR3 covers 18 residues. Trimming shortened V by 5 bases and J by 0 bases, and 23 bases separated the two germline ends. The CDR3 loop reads CASSLFGRSSFLNTEAFF. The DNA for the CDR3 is TGTGCCAGCAGTCTTTTTGGACGGTCTAGCTTTTTGAACACTGAAGCTTTCTTT.

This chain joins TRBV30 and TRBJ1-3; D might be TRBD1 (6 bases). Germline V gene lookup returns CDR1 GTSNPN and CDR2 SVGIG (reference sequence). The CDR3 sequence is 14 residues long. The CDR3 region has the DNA TGTGCGCCCCCCTGCCAGGGGACGGGAAACACCATATATTTT. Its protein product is CAPPCQGTGNTIYF.

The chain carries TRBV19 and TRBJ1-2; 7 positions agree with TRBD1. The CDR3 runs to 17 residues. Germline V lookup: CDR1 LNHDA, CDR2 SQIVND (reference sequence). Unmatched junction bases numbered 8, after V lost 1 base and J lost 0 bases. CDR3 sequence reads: CASSIGGTVLANYGYTF. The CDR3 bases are TGTGCCAGTAGTATAGGGGGGACAGTACTGGCTAACTATGGCTACACCTTC.

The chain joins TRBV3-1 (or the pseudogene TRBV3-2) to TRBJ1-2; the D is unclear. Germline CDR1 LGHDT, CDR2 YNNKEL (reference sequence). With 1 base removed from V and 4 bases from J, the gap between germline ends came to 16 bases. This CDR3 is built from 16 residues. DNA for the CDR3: TGTGCCAGCAGCCAAGGGGTCAAGGGATATCCCTATGGCTACACCTTC. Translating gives CASSQGVKGYPYGYTF.

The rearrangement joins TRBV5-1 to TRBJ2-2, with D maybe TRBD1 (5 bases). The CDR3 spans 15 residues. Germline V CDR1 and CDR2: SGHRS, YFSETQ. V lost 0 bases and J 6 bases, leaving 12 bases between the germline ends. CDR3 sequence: CASSLAARASGELFF. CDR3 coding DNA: TGCGCCAGCAGCTTGGCAGCCAGGGCCTCCGGGGAGCTGTTTTTT.

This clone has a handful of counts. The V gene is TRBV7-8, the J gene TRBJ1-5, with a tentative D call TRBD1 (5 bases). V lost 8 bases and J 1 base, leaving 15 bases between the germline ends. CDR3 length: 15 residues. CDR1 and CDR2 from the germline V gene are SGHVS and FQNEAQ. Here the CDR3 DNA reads TGTGCCAGCGGGGAGGGGACGTACAGCAATCAGCCCCAGCATTTT. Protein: CASGEGTYSNQPQHF.

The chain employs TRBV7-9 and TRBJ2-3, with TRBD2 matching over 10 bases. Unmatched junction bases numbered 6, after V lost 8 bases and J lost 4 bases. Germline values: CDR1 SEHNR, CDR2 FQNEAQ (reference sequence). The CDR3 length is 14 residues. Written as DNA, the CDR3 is TGTGCCAGCGCCGAGCGGGGGGGCCCAGATACGCAGTATTTT. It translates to CASAERGGPDTQYF.

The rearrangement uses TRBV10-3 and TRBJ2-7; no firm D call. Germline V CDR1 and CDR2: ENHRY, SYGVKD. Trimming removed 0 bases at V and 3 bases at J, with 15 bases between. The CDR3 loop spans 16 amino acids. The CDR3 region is CAISESIGPRGYEQYF. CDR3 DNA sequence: TGTGCCATCAGTGAGTCGATTGGCCCACGAGGCTACGAGCAGTACTTC.